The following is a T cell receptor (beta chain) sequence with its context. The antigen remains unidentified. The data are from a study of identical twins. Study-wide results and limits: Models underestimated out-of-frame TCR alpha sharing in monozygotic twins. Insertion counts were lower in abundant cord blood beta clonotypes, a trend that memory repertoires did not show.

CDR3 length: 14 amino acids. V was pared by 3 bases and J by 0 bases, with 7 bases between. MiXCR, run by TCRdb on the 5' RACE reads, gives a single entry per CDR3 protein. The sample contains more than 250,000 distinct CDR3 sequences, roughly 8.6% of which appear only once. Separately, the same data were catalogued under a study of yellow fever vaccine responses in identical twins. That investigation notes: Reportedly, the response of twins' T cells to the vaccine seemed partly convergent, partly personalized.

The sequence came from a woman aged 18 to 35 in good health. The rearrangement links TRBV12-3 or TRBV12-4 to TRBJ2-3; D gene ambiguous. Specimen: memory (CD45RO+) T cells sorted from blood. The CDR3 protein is CASSLSRSTDTQYF. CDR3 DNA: TGTGCCAGCAGTTTGTCGCGCAGCACAGATACGCAGTATTTT.